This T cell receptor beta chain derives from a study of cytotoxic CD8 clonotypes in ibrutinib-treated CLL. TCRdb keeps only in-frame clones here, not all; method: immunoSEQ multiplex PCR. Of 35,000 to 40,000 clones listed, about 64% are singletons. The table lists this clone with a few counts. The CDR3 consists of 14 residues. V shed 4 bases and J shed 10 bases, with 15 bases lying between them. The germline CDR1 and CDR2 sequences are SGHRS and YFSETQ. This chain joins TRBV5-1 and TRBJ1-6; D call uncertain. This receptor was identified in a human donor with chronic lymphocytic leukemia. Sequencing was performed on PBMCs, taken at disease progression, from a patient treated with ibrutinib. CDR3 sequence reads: CASSPDGEDSPLHF. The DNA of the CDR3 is TGCGCCAGCAGCCCGGACGGGGAGGACTCACCCCTCCACTTT.